One and the same sample provided the 20 T cell receptor beta chains below, sequenced in a study of post-analysis software for immune sequencing data. General study points: The five TRBV segments detected at higher frequency in patients than in controls included TRBV5-6, TRBV5-1 and TRBV20-1.

The TCR beta cDNA libraries carried unique molecular identifiers. TCRdb redid the calling of the PCR reads with MiXCR, one entry per CDR3 protein. The sample lists roughly 540,000 distinct CDR3 sequences; approximately 31% were seen once. The antigens these receptors bind are not known. The sample consisted of blood. The receptors here all came from a girl aged 2 to 17 with multiple sclerosis.

This clonotype was detected ten times or more. The V gene is TRBV5-5, the J gene TRBJ2-4; D remains ambiguous. The CDR3 length is 14 residues. V gave up 2 bases and J gave up 0 bases, with 6 bases separating them. CDR1 SGHKS and CDR2 YYEKEE come from the germline V gene (reference sequence). This CDR3 reads CASSLGVAKNIQYF. The CDR3 DNA sequence: TGTGCCAGCAGCTTAGGAGTAGCCAAAAACATTCAGTACTTC.

This clonotype has more than one count but fewer than ten. V is TRBV6-6 and J is TRBJ1-6; D remains unclear. Trimming took 7 bases from V and 6 from J, leaving 10 bases between them. CDR3 length equals 13 residues. The germline gives CDR1 MNHNY, CDR2 SVGAGI (reference sequence). In DNA form, the CDR3 reads TGTGCCAGCAAGGGTGTAGCTAATTCACCCCTCCACTTT. Encoded protein: CASKGVANSPLHF.

The rearrangement joins TRBV18 to TRBJ2-7, with D uncertain. V lost 6 bases and J lost 2, with 17 bases in between. Germline V CDR1 and CDR2: KGHSH, LQKENI. The CDR3 runs 15 residues. As DNA, the CDR3 is TGTGCCAGCTCGCCCAGCCGTGACGGTACCTACGAGCAGTACTTC. Translated, it gives CASSPSRDGTYEQYF.

This clonotype was seen a handful of times. V gene TRBV12-3 or TRBV12-4 combines with J gene TRBJ1-1, with D hard to call. Trimming took 5 bases from V and 10 from J, leaving 14 bases between them. This CDR3 comprises 12 residues. CDR3 nucleotides: TGTGCCAGCAGTCCCGGCCAGGAGGGAGCTTTCTTT. This codes for CASSPGQEGAFF.

This clonotype was seen at least ten times. J is TRBJ2-7 and V is TRBV5-1; D remains unclear. Trimming pared 0 bases from V and 0 bases from J, leaving 10 bases between. The CDR3 extends over 15 amino acids. Germline CDR1 is SGHRS and CDR2 is YFSETQ. CDR3 sequence reads: CASSLGTVSSYEQYF. The CDR3 DNA reads as TGCGCCAGCAGCTTGGGGACGGTGAGCTCCTACGAGCAGTACTTC.

As for this clonotype: One end of the junction is discordant with germline, which a read error may explain. The chain uses TRBV7-7 and TRBJ2-2, with D perhaps matching TRBD1 or TRBD2 (6 bases each). Germline V gene data show CDR1 as SSHAT and CDR2 as FNYEAQ (reference sequence). The CDR3 consists of 14 residues. The CDR3 DNA is TGTGCTAGCAGCTCTTCGGTGGGGGGCAGGGAGCTGTTTTTT. Encoded protein: CASSSSVGGRELFF.

The chain recombines TRBV6-5 with TRBJ2-1, with TRBD1 identical over 9 bases. In germline, CDR1 is MNHEY, CDR2 SVGAGI. CDR3 length: 15 amino acids. V shed 6 bases, J shed 4 bases, and the junction held 7 bases outside the gene matches. As DNA, the CDR3 is TGTGCCAGCAGACTTGGACAGGGGCGATACAATGAGCAGTTCTTC. It yields the protein CASRLGQGRYNEQFF.

The chain joins TRBV5-6 to TRBJ2-1; 8 bases fit TRBD2. Germline CDR1 is SGHDT and CDR2 is YYEEEE. The CDR3 consists of 14 residues. Trimming removed 4 bases from V and 6 bases from J; junction bases left unmatched: 6. CDR3 in amino acids: CASSLYGGANEQFF. The CDR3, as DNA: TGTGCCAGCAGCCTTTACGGGGGGGCCAATGAGCAGTTCTTC.

There are a few counts of this clonotype. The chain uses TRBV5-1 and TRBJ2-1, with 8 bases fitting TRBD2. Trimming cost V 3 bases and J 6 bases; bases outside gene matches: 8. The germline V gene encodes CDR1 SGHRS and CDR2 YFSETQ. This CDR3 region has 15 residues. The CDR3: CASSYSSGLGNEQFF. For the CDR3, the DNA is TGCGCCAGCAGCTATAGCTCGGGACTAGGCAATGAGCAGTTCTTC.

The V and J genes are TRBV6-5 and TRBJ2-3, with 9 positions matching TRBD2. Germline CDR1 and CDR2: MNHEY and SVGAGI. This CDR3 has 15 residues. V lost 2 bases, J lost 4 bases, and 4 bases stayed unmatched. Here the CDR3 DNA reads TGTGCCAGCAGTTACGCTAGCGGGGTATCAGATACGCAGTATTTT. Amino acids: CASSYASGVSDTQYF.

J is TRBJ1-5 and V is TRBV20-1; possibly TRBD1 for D (5 bases). Germline V lookup: CDR1 DFQATT, CDR2 SNEGSKA (reference sequence). The germline V and J ends were trimmed by 3 bases and 0 bases, with 9 bases remaining between them. CDR3 length: 14 amino acids. DNA of the CDR3: TGCAGTGCTAGTCGAGGGGATAGCAATCAGCCCCAGCATTTT. Translation gives CSASRGDSNQPQHF.

About this clonotype itself: At one of its ends the junction is not consistent with the germline gene, which may arise from a read error. The V call is TRBV3-1, the J call TRBJ2-3; unclear D gene. Germline loops: CDR1 LGHDT, CDR2 YNNKEL (reference sequence). The length of the CDR3 is 15 residues. The CDR3 protein is CVSSQEIASTDTQYF. The CDR3 nucleotides are TGTGTCAGCAGCCAAGAAATTGCTAGCACAGATACGCAGTATTTT.

The J gene is TRBJ2-5, the V gene TRBV20-1, with TRBD2 matching over 7 bases. The V gene's germline CDR1 is DFQATT and CDR2 SNEGSKA (reference sequence). With V trimmed by 6 bases and J by 1 base, 11 bases remained unmatched. This CDR3 comprises 15 residues. For the CDR3, the DNA is TGCAGTGCAACGGGGGGAGGCGGGAGCCAAGAGACCCAGTACTTC. This gives the protein CSATGGGGSQETQYF.

This clonotype came up a few times. V is TRBV9 and J is TRBJ1-5; D gene ambiguous. Germline V gene data show CDR1 as SGDLS and CDR2 as YYNGEE. Trimming left V 0 bases short and J 3 bases short, with 10 bases between. The CDR3 spans 15 residues. CDR3 loop: CASSVGSGFNQPQHF. The CDR3 coding sequence is TGTGCCAGCAGCGTAGGATCGGGTTTCAATCAGCCCCAGCATTTT.

J is TRBJ1-5 and V is TRBV10-3; D is perhaps TRBD1 (5 bases). CDR1 is ENHRY, CDR2 SYGVKD, per germline. This CDR3 has 13 amino acids. Trimming removed 6 bases from V and 3 bases from J, with 9 bases in between. CDR3 coding DNA: TGTGCCATCAGAGGGGACGACAATCAGCCCCAGCATTTT. It is translated as CAIRGDDNQPQHF.

This clonotype turned up a few times. V usage is TRBV5-1 and J usage is TRBJ2-3; 10 bases map to TRBD2. The CDR3 runs to 15 residues. The V gene end was trimmed by 7 bases and the J gene end by 2 bases; junction bases not matched to a gene: 7. Per the germline V gene, CDR1 is SGHRS and CDR2 is YFSETQ. The CDR3 reads CASRTTSGVTDTQYF. Written as DNA, the CDR3 is TGCGCCAGCCGAACCACTAGCGGGGTCACAGATACGCAGTATTTT.

This clonotype occurred a few times. J is TRBJ2-5 and V is TRBV10-3, with D unresolved. Trimming stripped 3 bases from V and 3 bases from J, with 8 bases between. This CDR3 region has 13 residues. The germline V gene has CDR1 ENHRY and CDR2 SYGVKD. CDR3: CAISEWQKETQYF. The CDR3 DNA reads as TGTGCCATCAGTGAATGGCAGAAAGAGACCCAGTACTTC.

The genes are TRBV4-2 and TRBJ1-5; D not resolved. From germline, CDR1 is LGHNA and CDR2 YNFKEQ. This CDR3 is 15 amino acids long. The germline V and J ends were trimmed by 4 bases and 3 bases, with 13 bases remaining between them. CDR3 residues: CASSPGREINQPQHF. The CDR3 nucleotides read TGTGCCAGCAGCCCGGGGAGGGAAATCAATCAGCCCCAGCATTTT.

CDR3 sequence reads: CSVVGTGGPGELFF. The CDR3 nucleotides are TGCAGCGTTGTCGGGACGGGAGGCCCCGGGGAGCTGTTTTTT. This chain joins TRBV29-1 and TRBJ2-2, with 7 bases identical to TRBD2. V gave up 4 bases and J gave up 6 bases; unmatched junction bases: 8. The CDR3 is 14 amino acids. Germline CDR1 reads SQVTM; CDR2 reads ANQGSEA.

This sequence joins TRBV7-2 and TRBJ2-5, with 14 nucleotides matching TRBD2. Germline-derived CDR1 and CDR2 are SGHTA and FQGNSA. The J segment lost 2 bases and the V segment lost 2 bases, leaving 7 bases of the junction unmatched. The CDR3 loop spans 18 amino acids. Here the CDR3 reads CASSLSTSGGAVQETQYF. CDR3 DNA sequence: TGTGCCAGCAGCTTATCGACTAGCGGGGGGGCGGTTCAAGAGACCCAGTACTTC.